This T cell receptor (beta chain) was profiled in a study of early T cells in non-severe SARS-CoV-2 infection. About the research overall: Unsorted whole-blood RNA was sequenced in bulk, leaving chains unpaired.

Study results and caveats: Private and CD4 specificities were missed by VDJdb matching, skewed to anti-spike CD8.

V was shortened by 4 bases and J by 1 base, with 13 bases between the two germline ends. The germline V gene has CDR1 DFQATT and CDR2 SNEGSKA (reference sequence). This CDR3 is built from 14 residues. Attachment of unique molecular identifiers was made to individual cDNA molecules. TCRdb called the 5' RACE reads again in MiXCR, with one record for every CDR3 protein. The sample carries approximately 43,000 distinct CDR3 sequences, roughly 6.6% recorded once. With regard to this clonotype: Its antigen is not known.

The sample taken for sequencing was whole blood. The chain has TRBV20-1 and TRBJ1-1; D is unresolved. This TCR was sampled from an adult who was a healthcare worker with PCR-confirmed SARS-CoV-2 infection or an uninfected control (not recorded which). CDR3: CSANTASGNTEAFF. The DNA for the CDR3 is TGCAGTGCTAATACTGCCAGCGGGAACACTGAAGCTTTCTTT.